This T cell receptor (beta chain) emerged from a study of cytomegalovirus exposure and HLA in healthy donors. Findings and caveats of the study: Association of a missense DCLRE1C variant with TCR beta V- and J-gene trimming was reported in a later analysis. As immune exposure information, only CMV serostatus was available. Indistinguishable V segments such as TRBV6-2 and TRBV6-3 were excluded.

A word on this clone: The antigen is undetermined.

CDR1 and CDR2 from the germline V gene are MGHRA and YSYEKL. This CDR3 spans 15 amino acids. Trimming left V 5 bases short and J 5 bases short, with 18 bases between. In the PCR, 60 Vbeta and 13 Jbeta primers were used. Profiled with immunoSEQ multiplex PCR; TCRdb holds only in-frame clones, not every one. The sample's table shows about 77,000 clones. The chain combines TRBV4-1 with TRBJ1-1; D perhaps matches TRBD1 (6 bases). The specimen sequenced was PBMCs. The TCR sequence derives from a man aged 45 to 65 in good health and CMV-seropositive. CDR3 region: CASSLPGALGTEAFF. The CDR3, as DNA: TGCGCCAGCAGCTTACCAGGGGCCTTGGGAACTGAAGCTTTCTTT.